This entry lists 22 T cell receptor beta chains sequenced from one sample in a study of T-cell reconstitution after alpha-beta-depleted transplantation in children (dated by TCRdb to the mid-2010s). Library generation was performed with PCR. The instrument was an Illumina HiSeq 2500. Molecular barcoding was employed in the preparation of TCR libraries, with unique molecular identifiers being used to normalize TCRbeta repertoire quantification. Using fastp trimming at Q25 and MiXCR clonotype assembly, TCRdb reanalyzed the public sequencing data and kept in-frame beta chains. CDR3 protein sequences are deduplicated, and each keeps its most common genes and DNA. For this sample there are some 490,000 distinct CDR3 sequences; around 12% appear just once. The top ten clones comprise around 6.1% of the sample. The sample here was PBMCs from the stem cell graft donor, taken from the stem cell graft. The source is a human donor who donated a stem cell graft to a child with combined immunodeficiency.

This clonotype was detected a few times. The V gene is TRBV29-1, the J gene TRBJ2-3; 15 nucleotides match TRBD2. Losses at the gene ends were 7 bases for V and 9 bases for J; bases not matched to a gene: 11. The CDR3 sequence is 15 residues long. CDR1 SQVTM and CDR2 ANQGSEA come from the germline V gene. This CDR3 reads CSAGLAGGPSDTQYF. The CDR3 region has the DNA TGCAGCGCCGGACTAGCGGGAGGGCCGAGCGACACGCAGTATTTT.

This clonotype was seen a handful of times. This rearrangement joins TRBV7-2 to TRBJ1-2; no clear D. CDR1 and CDR2 (germline): SGHTA, FQGNSA. This CDR3 contains 13 residues. V dropped 5 bases and J dropped 8 bases, with 15 bases sitting between them. Here the CDR3 DNA reads TGTGCCAGCAGCCCCCTAAGGGAAGCGGGCTACACCTTC. Translating it yields CASSPLREAGYTF.

The genes are TRBV4-3 and TRBJ1-2; D remains unclear. The CDR3 contains 15 residues. Germline assignment: CDR1 LGHNA and CDR2 YSLEER. V lost 8 bases and J lost 0, with 16 bases in between. The DNA for the CDR3 is TGCGCCAGCCGGCCAGCCGTTTTCTCTAACTATGGCTACACCTTC. Translation: CASRPAVFSNYGYTF.

This clonotype was found once. This chain connects TRBV10-3 to TRBJ2-2; the D gene is possibly TRBD1 (5 bases). V was clipped by 4 bases and J by 0 bases, with 9 bases between them. This CDR3 spans 15 amino acids. Germline V gene sequence: CDR1 ENHRY, CDR2 SYGVKD. The CDR3 region is CAISGTQANTGELFF. For the CDR3, the DNA is TGTGCCATCAGTGGTACACAGGCGAACACCGGGGAGCTGTTTTTT.

The chain couples TRBV7-8 to TRBJ2-1; maybe TRBD1 (5 bases). Germline V lookup: CDR1 SGHVS, CDR2 FQNEAQ. The CDR3 extends over 15 amino acids. Trimming took off 3 bases at V and 4 bases at J, with 13 bases between the two ends. The CDR3 region has the DNA TGTGCCAGCAGCTTCGAAGGGGCTCTTTACAATGAGCAGTTCTTC. Protein product: CASSFEGALYNEQFF.

The gene calls are TRBV25-1 and TRBJ2-1, with TRBD2 matching 11 bases. The CDR3 is made up of 17 amino acids. J lost 7 bases, V lost 0 bases, and 8 bases had no gene match. Germline CDR1 MGHDK, CDR2 SYGVNS. The CDR3 nucleotides read TGTGCCAGCAGTGAATATTTCCTAGCGGGGGGTCAGAATGAGCAGTTCTTC. Amino acid sequence: CASSEYFLAGGQNEQFF.

The rearrangement links TRBV6-4 to TRBJ2-1; D perhaps matches TRBD2 (6 bases). The CDR3 runs to 16 residues. Germline assignment: CDR1 MRHNA and CDR2 SNTAGT. The V end lost 3 bases, the J end lost 8 bases, and 20 bases lay between the germline ends. CDR3 sequence reads: CASSEYGDSGGDEQFF. CDR3 bases: TGTGCCAGCAGTGAGTATGGCGATAGCGGCGGGGATGAGCAGTTCTTC.

This clonotype was counted many times. The V gene is TRBV12-3 or TRBV12-4, the J gene TRBJ1-5; D gene ambiguous. The CDR3 has 13 residues. V was trimmed by 6 bases and J by 7 bases, leaving 13 bases between them. The CDR3 protein is CASRLRVGQPQHF. The CDR3 bases are TGTGCCAGCAGGTTACGGGTAGGCCAGCCCCAGCATTTT.

This clonotype was recorded many times. This chain connects TRBV7-2 to TRBJ1-1; D gene uncertain. V lost 1 base and J lost 7, with 4 bases in between. Germline CDR1 and CDR2: SGHTA and FQGNSA. The CDR3 runs to 11 residues. Here the CDR3 reads CASSLGIEAFF. CDR3 nucleotides: TGTGCCAGCAGCTTAGGAATTGAAGCTTTCTTT.

This clonotype was recorded a few times. The V gene is TRBV7-9, the J gene TRBJ2-2; the D gene is possibly TRBD2 (7 bases). Germline V gene sequence: CDR1 SEHNR, CDR2 FQNEAQ (reference sequence). V lost 5 bases to trimming and J lost 7 bases, with 23 bases between them. The CDR3 totals 17 residues. CDR3 bases: TGTGCCAGCAGCGACCCGACGGGACTACCCAGGGGCGGGGAGCTGTTTTTT. As protein: CASSDPTGLPRGGELFF.

The V and J genes are TRBV7-2 and TRBJ2-7; D may match TRBD1 or TRBD2 (5 bases each). Germline V gives CDR1 SGHTA, CDR2 FQGNSA. The CDR3 spans 15 residues. V lost 3 bases, J lost 1 base, and 13 bases lay in between. The CDR3 nucleotides are TGTGCCAGCAGCTTGGTCGGGACCGAGTCCTACGAGCAGTACTTC. Residues: CASSLVGTESYEQYF.

This chain joins TRBV4-1 and TRBJ2-3, with D perhaps TRBD2 (5 bases). V was shortened by 2 bases and J by 4 bases, with 13 bases between the two germline ends. Germline CDR1 and CDR2: MGHRA and YSYEKL. The CDR3 loop spans 15 amino acids. In DNA, the CDR3 is TGCGCCAGCAGCCAACAAGGACTGAGAGCAGATACGCAGTATTTT. Translated, it gives CASSQQGLRADTQYF.

V gene TRBV3-1 combines with J gene TRBJ1-1; the D gene is possibly TRBD1 (5 bases). V was shortened by 0 bases and J by 11 bases, with 22 bases between the two germline ends. This CDR3 spans 16 amino acids. Germline CDR1 LGHDT, CDR2 YNNKEL (reference sequence). CDR3: CASSQDLGAFSSAAFF. The CDR3 DNA reads TGTGCCAGCAGCCAAGATTTAGGGGCGTTTTCTTCTGCGGCTTTCTTT. The full variable domain, in which reference TRBV3-1 and TRBJ1-1 provide the parts outside the CDR3, is DTAVSQTPKYLVTQMGNDKSIKCEQNLGHDTMYWYKQDSKKFLKIMFSYNNKELIINETVPNRFSPKSPDKAHLNLHINSLELGDSAVYFCASSQDLGAFSSAAFFGQGTRLTVV.

In its sample, this clonotype was seen a few times. The chain has TRBV5-1 and TRBJ2-1; 11 bases map to TRBD2. CDR3 length: 16 residues. V was pared by 4 bases and J by 7 bases, with 10 bases of the junction left unmatched. Germline loops: CDR1 SGHRS, CDR2 YFSETQ. The CDR3 spells CASSQLTSGKRNEQFF. Here the CDR3 DNA reads TGCGCCAGCAGCCAATTGACTAGCGGGAAGAGAAATGAGCAGTTCTTC.

This clonotype was seen ten or more times. V gene TRBV28 combines with J gene TRBJ2-4; 11 nucleotides align to TRBD1. Germline CDR1 and CDR2: MDHEN and SYDVKM. The J segment lost 1 base and the V segment lost 5 bases, leaving 16 bases of the junction unmatched. The CDR3 spans 20 residues. CDR3 region: CASSRTGGYTFISAKNIQYF. CDR3 nucleotide sequence: TGTGCCAGCAGTCGGACAGGGGGCTACACTTTCATATCGGCCAAAAACATTCAGTACTTC.

The chain links TRBV28 to TRBJ2-3; 8 bases fit TRBD1. The CDR3 is 16 amino acids. Germline V gives CDR1 MDHEN, CDR2 SYDVKM. Germline trimming cut 1 base from V and 1 base from J; bases unmatched to any gene: 4. DNA of the CDR3: TGTGCCAGCAGTTTATCTTCACAGGGGGGCACAGATACGCAGTATTTT. It codes for CASSLSSQGGTDTQYF.

The rearrangement uses TRBV19 and TRBJ2-7; 8 nucleotides line up with TRBD1. The CDR3 spans 14 residues. Trimming took 1 base from V and 6 from J; bases not matched to a gene: 5. Germline values: CDR1 LNHDA, CDR2 SQIVND (reference sequence). In nucleotides, the CDR3 is TGTGCCAGTAGTATAGTCGCAGGGGGCGGCGAGCAGTACTTC. It specifies CASSIVAGGGEQYF.

This clonotype has a handful of counts. The rearrangement links TRBV28 to TRBJ1-5, with unresolved D. The CDR3 is 15 residues long. The V end was cut by 5 bases, the J end by 0 bases, with 11 bases between. The V gene's germline CDR1 is MDHEN and CDR2 SYDVKM. The CDR3 nucleotides are TGTGCCAGCAGTACCGACTCTTTTAGCAATCAGCCCCAGCATTTT. The encoded protein is CASSTDSFSNQPQHF. Complete variable domain (other parts from reference TRBV28 and TRBJ1-5): DVKVTQSSRYLVKRTGEKVFLECVQDMDHENMFWYRQDPGLGLRLIYFSYDVKMKEKGDIPEGYSVSREKKERFSLILESASTNQTSMYLCASSTDSFSNQPQHFGDGTRLSIL.

This clonotype turned up a few times. The chain is built from TRBV5-1 and TRBJ1-1; D perhaps matches TRBD1 (6 bases). CDR1 and CDR2 (germline): SGHRS, YFSETQ. V was shortened by 9 bases and J by 1 base, with 16 bases between the two germline ends. This CDR3 has 14 amino acids. CDR3 protein: CATTREGQNTEAFF. Here the CDR3 DNA reads TGCGCCACCACTAGGGAGGGACAGAACACTGAAGCTTTCTTT.

Many counts were recorded for this clonotype. The CDR3 here is CASSFLPKPNEQFF. CDR3 coding DNA: TGTGCCAGCAGCTTTCTCCCGAAGCCCAATGAGCAGTTCTTC. V is TRBV7-2 and J is TRBJ2-1; D not resolved. The CDR3 spans 14 residues. Germline CDR1 reads SGHTA; CDR2 reads FQGNSA. The V end was cut by 3 bases, the J end by 6 bases, with 12 bases between.

The rearrangement joins TRBV27 to TRBJ2-1, with TRBD2 matching over 12 bases. The CDR3 totals 16 residues. Trimming cost V 3 bases and J 7 bases; bases outside gene matches: 7. Germline V gene data show CDR1 as MNHEY and CDR2 as SMNVEV (reference sequence). DNA of the CDR3: TGTGCCAGCAGTTTGTCTAGCGGGGGGGGTATGAATGAGCAGTTCTTC. The encoded protein is CASSLSSGGGMNEQFF.

The chain carries TRBV25-1 and TRBJ2-7; D not certain. This CDR3 comprises 14 residues. Trimming took off 6 bases at V and 4 bases at J, with 16 bases between the two ends. Germline CDR1 MGHDK, CDR2 SYGVNS. The CDR3 DNA follows: TGTGCCAGCAGCCCCCGTGAAGGTACATACGAGCAGTACTTC. Amino acids: CASSPREGTYEQYF.